These 28 T cell receptor beta chains were sequenced from one sample in a study of T cells in localized non-small cell lung cancer. Profiled with immunoSEQ multiplex PCR; TCRdb holds only in-frame clones, not every one. The table includes 20,000 to 25,000 clones, 80% to 90% detected once. The sample here was peripheral blood, taken before any cancer treatment. These receptors were collected from a female donor older than 55 with stage I lung adenocarcinoma.

Judged by abundance, this clone is large (0.1 to 1%). The chain employs TRBV7-2 and TRBJ1-1; 9 bases match TRBD1. There are 15 residues in the CDR3. Per the germline V gene, CDR1 is SGHTA and CDR2 is FQGNSA. V lost 5 bases and J lost 4; bases outside the gene matches: 8. This chain's CDR3 is CASSVVQGAGTEAFF. The CDR3 nucleotides read TGTGCCAGCAGCGTAGTACAGGGGGCCGGCACTGAAGCTTTCTTT. The full variable domain, completed using reference TRBV7-2 and TRBJ1-1, is GAGVSQSPSNKVTEKGKDVELRCDPISGHTALYWYRQSLGQGLEFLIYFQGNSAPDKSGLPSDRFSAERTGGSVSTLTIQRTQQEDSAVYLCASSVVQGAGTEAFFGQGTRLTVV.

The genes are TRBV4-2 and TRBJ1-4; a possible D gene is TRBD1 (5 bases). Per the germline V gene, CDR1 is LGHNA and CDR2 is YNFKEQ. There are 15 residues in the CDR3. V lost 1 base and J 8 bases, leaving 14 bases between the germline ends. The CDR3: CASSQGAGKLEKLFF. For the CDR3, the DNA is TGTGCCAGCAGCCAAGGGGCAGGGAAGCTCGAAAAACTGTTTTTT.

Details on this clone: Different DNA sequences within this sample yield the same CDR3. The chain carries TRBV2 and TRBJ1-2, with D hard to call. Germline assignment: CDR1 SNHLY and CDR2 FYNNEI. V shed 1 base and J shed 3 bases, with 6 bases lying between them. This CDR3 region has 13 residues. The CDR3 spells CASSEGSDYGYTF. The CDR3 DNA reads TGTGCCAGCAGTGAAGGCTCCGACTATGGCTACACCTTC.

V is TRBV2 and J is TRBJ1-5; TRBD1 matches 7 bases. V was pared by 6 bases and J by 4 bases, with 6 bases of the junction left unmatched. The V gene's germline CDR1 is SNHLY and CDR2 FYNNEI. This CDR3 spans 14 amino acids. DNA for the CDR3: TGTGCCAGCAGCTGGGACAGCGAGAATCAGCCCCAGCATTTT. Its translation is CASSWDSENQPQHF.

The chain combines TRBV19 with TRBJ2-7; 7 bases match TRBD1. Unmatched junction bases numbered 16, after V lost 5 bases and J lost 9 bases. The germline V gene has CDR1 LNHDA and CDR2 SQIVND (reference sequence). The CDR3 runs 15 residues. The DNA for the CDR3 is TGTGCCAGTAGTCCTACCCGGGACAGTTTTCTTGGGCAGTACTTC. Its protein is CASSPTRDSFLGQYF.

This clone was seen only a few times. V is TRBV5-1 and J is TRBJ1-1; D perhaps matches TRBD1 (5 bases). The germline V gene has CDR1 SGHRS and CDR2 YFSETQ. This CDR3 region has 13 residues. V was pared by 0 bases and J by 4 bases, with 7 bases between. In nucleotides, the CDR3 is TGCGCCAGCAGCTTGGAGGGGACCACTGAAGCTTTCTTT. It codes for CASSLEGTTEAFF.

The gene calls are TRBV6-5 and TRBJ1-1; D remains ambiguous. V was shortened by 0 bases and J by 4 bases, with 9 bases between the two germline ends. Looked up from germline, CDR1 is MNHEY and CDR2 is SVGAGI. The CDR3 has 14 residues. The CDR3 protein is CASSYSGGITEAFF. DNA for the CDR3: TGTGCCAGCAGTTACTCGGGTGGTATCACTGAAGCTTTCTTT.

The chain joins TRBV29-1 to TRBJ1-1; 11 bases align to TRBD1. This CDR3 has 14 residues. Per the germline V gene, CDR1 is SQVTM and CDR2 is ANQGSEA. The junction had 6 bases not matched to a gene; V was cut back by 4 bases and J by 5 bases. CDR3 nucleotide sequence: TGCAGCGTTGGGAGGGGGACAGGGGGGACTGAAGCTTTCTTT. Translating gives CSVGRGTGGTEAFF. The entire variable domain, with the rest obtained from reference TRBV29-1 and TRBJ1-1, is as follows: SAVISQKPSRDICQRGTSLTIQCQVDSQVTMMFWYRQQPGQSLTLIATANQGSEATYESGFVIDKFPISRPNLTFSTLTVSNMSPEDSSIYLCSVGRGTGGTEAFFGQGTRLTVV.

The chain joins TRBV7-2 to TRBJ1-3; perhaps TRBD1 as D (5 bases). Germline values: CDR1 SGHTA, CDR2 FQGNSA. Trimming removed 0 bases at V and 0 bases at J, with 12 bases between. CDR3 length equals 17 residues. The CDR3 loop is CASSLAGGPSSGNTIYF. CDR3 coding DNA: TGTGCCAGCAGCTTAGCGGGGGGTCCGAGCTCTGGAAACACCATATATTTT.

V is TRBV6-5 and J is TRBJ1-6, with TRBD1 identical over 9 bases. The V gene's germline CDR1 is MNHEY and CDR2 SVGAGI. This CDR3 is 15 amino acids long. V shed 4 bases, J shed 10 bases, and the junction held 8 bases outside the gene matches. CDR3 nucleotide sequence: TGTGCCAGCAGTTTACCCGGGACAGGGAGCTCACCCCTCCACTTT. Translated: CASSLPGTGSSPLHF.

This rearrangement joins TRBV6-1 to TRBJ1-6; no clear D gene. With 5 bases removed from V and 11 bases from J, the gap between germline ends came to 10 bases. CDR1 is MNHNS, CDR2 SASEGT, per germline. The CDR3 loop spans 12 amino acids. This chain's CDR3 is CASSPQSTPLHF. CDR3 coding DNA: TGTGCCAGCAGTCCTCAGAGTACACCCCTCCACTTT.

This clone turned up a few times. The CDR3 loop reads CASRGTNSYEQYF. The DNA of the CDR3 is TGTGCCAGTAGAGGGACAAACTCCTACGAGCAGTACTTC. The chain combines TRBV19 with TRBJ2-7, with D tentatively TRBD1 (6 bases). The V end lost 6 bases, the J end lost 0 bases, and 9 bases lay between the germline ends. Germline assignment: CDR1 LNHDA and CDR2 SQIVND (reference sequence). The length of the CDR3 is 13 residues. The full variable domain, completed using reference TRBV19 and TRBJ2-7, is DGGITQSPKYLFRKEGQNVTLSCEQNLNHDAMYWYRQDPGQGLRLIYYSQIVNDFQKGDIAEGYSVSREKKESFPLTVTSAQKNPTAFYLCASRGTNSYEQYFGPGTRLTVT.

The chain carries TRBV6-6 and TRBJ1-2, with 9 bases lining up with TRBD1. This CDR3 contains 13 residues. The trim removed 6 bases at V and 9 bases at J, leaving 8 bases unmatched. The V gene's germline CDR1 is MNHNY and CDR2 SVGAGI (reference sequence). CDR3 in DNA: TGTGCCAGCAGGAGGACAGGGGTCGAAAGCTACACCTTC. Translated: CASRRTGVESYTF.

V usage is TRBV7-2 and J usage is TRBJ1-6; TRBD1 matches 8 bases. Germline assignment: CDR1 SGHTA and CDR2 FQGNSA. Unmatched junction bases numbered 7, after V lost 5 bases and J lost 7 bases. CDR3 length equals 15 residues. CDR3 nucleotide sequence: TGTGCCAGCAGCGCTCGGACAGGGAGAAATTCACCCCTCCACTTT. It encodes CASSARTGRNSPLHF.

The V call is TRBV5-6, the J call TRBJ2-5; 10 positions agree with TRBD1. The ends lost 6 bases at V and 1 base at J; junction bases unmatched: 9. In germline, CDR1 is SGHDT, CDR2 YYEEEE. The CDR3 spans 16 residues. CDR3 region: CASNRTGGWGQETQYF. The CDR3 DNA reads as TGTGCCAGCAACCGGACAGGGGGATGGGGCCAAGAGACCCAGTACTTC.

The rearrangement uses TRBV5-4 and TRBJ2-7, with a tentative D call TRBD1 (6 bases). Between the trimmed V and J ends, which lost 0 bases and 0 bases, there was a span of 16 bases. Germline assignment: CDR1 SGHNT and CDR2 YYREEE (reference sequence). The CDR3 length is 17 residues. CDR3 in DNA: TGTGCCAGCAGCTTGGAACAGGGTCCCTCTTTCTCCTACGAGCAGTACTTC. Its translation is CASSLEQGPSFSYEQYF.

The V and J genes are TRBV9 and TRBJ2-2, with TRBD2 as a possible D gene (5 bases). Germline CDR1 and CDR2: SGDLS and YYNGEE. The V and J ends lost 3 bases and 6 bases respectively, with 15 bases between them. The CDR3 is 15 amino acids. CDR3 coding DNA: TGTGCCAGCAGCGCTAATATCGGGGTCCCCGGGGAGCTGTTTTTT. Residues: CASSANIGVPGELFF.

In DNA form, the CDR3 reads TGTGCCAGCTCACCAGCCCACAGCTCCTACGAGCAGTACTTC. It encodes CASSPAHSSYEQYF. V and J are TRBV18 and TRBJ2-7; D is uncertain. The CDR3 sequence is 14 residues long. CDR1 and CDR2 from the germline V gene are KGHSH and LQKENI. V was clipped by 2 bases and J by 0 bases, with 8 bases between them.

The genes are TRBV7-9 and TRBJ1-1, with a weak D call TRBD1 (5 bases). The germline gives CDR1 SEHNR, CDR2 FQNEAQ (reference sequence). The CDR3 spans 14 residues. V was cut by 0 bases and J by 3 bases, with 8 bases left in between. The CDR3 DNA follows: TGTGCCAGCAGCTTAGCCTTGGGGGACACTGAAGCTTTCTTT. Translation: CASSLALGDTEAFF.

This clone has just a few counts. This sequence joins TRBV6-5 and TRBJ1-1, with 7 bases fitting TRBD1. The CDR3 covers 14 residues. V gave up 5 bases and J gave up 5 bases; unmatched junction bases: 8. Looked up from germline, CDR1 is MNHEY and CDR2 is SVGAGI. Here the CDR3 DNA reads TGTGCCAGCAGTCCCTACAGGGGCTTAACTGAAGCTTTCTTT. Translating gives CASSPYRGLTEAFF.

This clone appeared a single time. This chain uses TRBV7-8 with TRBJ1-5; no reliable D call. Germline CDR1 and CDR2: SGHVS and FQNEAQ. This CDR3 is built from 14 residues. Trimming stripped 1 base from V and 1 base from J, with 5 bases between. CDR3 protein: CASSLVTSNQPQHF. CDR3 DNA: TGTGCCAGCAGCTTAGTGACGAGCAATCAGCCCCAGCATTTT.

The V and J genes are TRBV19 and TRBJ1-2, with D unresolved. Germline V gene sequence: CDR1 LNHDA, CDR2 SQIVND (reference sequence). This CDR3 is 14 amino acids long. The ends were cut back, 7 bases at V and 2 bases at J, with 14 bases in the middle. CDR3 in DNA: TGTGCCAGTACTATGTGGGATGCGAACTATGGCTACACCTTC. Amino acid sequence: CASTMWDANYGYTF.

The V call is TRBV29-1, the J call TRBJ1-2; 8 bases map to TRBD1. The CDR3 loop spans 15 amino acids. Germline V gene lookup returns CDR1 SQVTM and CDR2 ANQGSEA. J gave up 2 bases and V 6 bases, and 11 bases lay outside the gene matches. The DNA of the CDR3 is TGCAGCGTAGGAGATGGACAGGGAACCAACTATGGCTACACCTTC. Translated, it gives CSVGDGQGTNYGYTF.

V gene TRBV29-1 combines with J gene TRBJ2-1, with TRBD1 as a possible D gene (5 bases). Germline loops: CDR1 SQVTM, CDR2 ANQGSEA. This CDR3 has 14 residues. Trimming took 2 bases from V and 4 from J, leaving 12 bases between them. The CDR3 DNA follows: TGCAGCGTTGAACCCGTTGGGGCATACAATGAGCAGTTCTTC. Protein product: CSVEPVGAYNEQFF.

The chain is built from TRBV6-5 and TRBJ2-4, with a tentative D call TRBD2 (5 bases). V was trimmed by 8 bases and J by 6 bases, leaving 17 bases between them. The length of the CDR3 is 14 residues. The germline V gene has CDR1 MNHEY and CDR2 SVGAGI. The CDR3, as DNA: TGTGCCAGCTCTCGGACGCCCGGAGGAAACATTCAGTACTTC. Translated, it gives CASSRTPGGNIQYF.

The chain links TRBV6-5 to TRBJ2-5; D gene unclear. Trimming removed 7 bases from V and 0 bases from J, with 15 bases in between. The V gene's germline CDR1 is MNHEY and CDR2 SVGAGI. The CDR3 contains 15 residues. The CDR3 bases are TGTGCCAGCAAAAGGGTGGCAGCGTACCAAGAGACCCAGTACTTC. The encoded protein is CASKRVAAYQETQYF.

The chain is built from TRBV5-1 and TRBJ2-7; TRBD1 might be the D (6 bases). Germline loops: CDR1 SGHRS, CDR2 YFSETQ. The CDR3 is 13 amino acids. Trimming shortened V by 3 bases and J by 1 base, and 8 bases separated the two germline ends. CDR3 nucleotide sequence: TGCGCCAGCAGCTGGGACAAGTCCTACGAGCAGTACTTC. Translated, it gives CASSWDKSYEQYF.

The chain recombines TRBV6-1 with TRBJ1-1; D might be TRBD1 (6 bases). This CDR3 spans 15 amino acids. Germline loops: CDR1 MNHNS, CDR2 SASEGT. V lost 1 base and J 7 bases, leaving 16 bases between the germline ends. The CDR3 DNA reads TGTGCCAGCAGTGAAGAGGGGGGACGGACCGGTGAAGCTTTCTTT. Protein product: CASSEEGGRTGEAFF.